This TCR beta chain was identified during a study of blood T cell repertoires in COVID-19. About the research overall: There were acute and convalescent COVID-19 samples, and they came from the United States, Italy and Spain.

In the original workflow: Nucleated cell counts were estimated from reference gene primer amplification. Generated by immunoSEQ multiplex PCR, the TCRdb table keeps only in-frame clones and is missing some. Clonal size and the V and J genes are those of that table, whereas D and trimming came from the DNA. The data show 97,000 or so clones, over 70% seen once. This clone was seen a few times. The receptor was isolated from a man in his fifties or sixties with acute or convalescent COVID-19. The material sequenced was peripheral blood.

Written as DNA, the CDR3 is TGTGCCAGCAGCGCACGACAGGGAGGATCCTACGAGCAGTACTTC. Its translation is CASSARQGGSYEQYF. The chain has TRBV9 and TRBJ2-7; possible D gene TRBD1, 7 bases. Germline V CDR1 and CDR2: SGDLS, YYNGEE. The CDR3 is 15 amino acids. V gave up 3 bases and J gave up 1 base, with 14 bases separating them. Looking up the rest from reference TRBV9 and TRBJ2-7 gives the full variable domain: DSGVTQTPKHLITATGQRVTLRCSPRSGDLSVYWYQQSLDQGLQFLIQYYNGEERAKGNILERFSAQQFPDLHSELNLSSLELGDSALYFCASSARQGGSYEQYFGPGTRLTVT.